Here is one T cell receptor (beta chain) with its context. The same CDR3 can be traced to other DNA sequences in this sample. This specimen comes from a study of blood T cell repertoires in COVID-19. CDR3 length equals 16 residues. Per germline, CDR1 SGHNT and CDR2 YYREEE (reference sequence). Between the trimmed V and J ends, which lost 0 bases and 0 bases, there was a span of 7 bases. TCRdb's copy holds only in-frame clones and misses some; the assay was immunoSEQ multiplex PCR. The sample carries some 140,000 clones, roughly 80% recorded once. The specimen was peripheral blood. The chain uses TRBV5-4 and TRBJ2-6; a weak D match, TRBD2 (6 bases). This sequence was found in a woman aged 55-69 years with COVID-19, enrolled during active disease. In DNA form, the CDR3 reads TGTGCCAGCAGCTTGGGGGGAGGCTCTGGGGCCAACGTCCTGACTTTC. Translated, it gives CASSLGGGSGANVLTF.